Listed below are T cell receptor beta chains from one sample, sequenced in a study of blood T cells in healthy people across ages. TCRdb re-called the 5' RACE reads with MiXCR, one entry per CDR3 protein. The data show some 760,000 distinct CDR3 sequences, around a quarter seen once. The same sample was also used in a study of T cells of mothers and their children.

The material sequenced was blood. These receptors were collected from a boy aged 5-17 years in good health. The CDR3 runs from the conserved cysteine through the conserved F or W. Fields, in order: V gene, J gene, clone size, D gene, CDR3 protein, CDR3 DNA. The D gene is left open where the match is weak. The size of a clone is reported for some rows only, either as once, few or many, or as a class for expanded clones.

TRBV20-1	TRBJ2-7	once	TRBD2	CSAGLAGGPEQYF	TGCAGTGCTGGCCTAGCGGGGGGGCCCGAGCAGTACTTC
TRBV2	TRBJ2-5	.	TRBD2	CASRGTSGLVF	TGTGCCAGCAGGGGGACTAGCGGTTTGGTCTTC
TRBV7-3	TRBJ2-5	few	.	CASSQTTGETQYF	TGTGCCAGCAGCCAGACGACAGGAGAGACCCAGTACTTC
TRBV7-9	TRBJ2-5	.	.	CASSKAQETQYF	TGTGCCAGCAGCAAGGCGCAAGAGACCCAGTACTTC
TRBV20-1	TRBJ2-3	few	TRBD2	CSATSSGSTDTQYF	TGCAGTGCTACCTCTAGCGGCAGCACAGATACGCAGTATTTT
TRBV7-3	TRBJ2-1	few	.	CASSRTGRADEQFF	TGTGCCAGCAGCCGCACCGGGCGGGCCGATGAGCAGTTCTTC
TRBV28	TRBJ2-5	.	TRBD2	CASSLPKGREQYF	TGTGCCAGCAGTCTCCCAAAGGGGAGGGAGCAGTACTTC
TRBV20-1	TRBJ2-3	.	TRBD2	CSALGLASTDTQYF	TGCAGTGCTCTCGGACTAGCGAGCACAGATACGCAGTATTTT
TRBV29-1	TRBJ2-5	few	TRBD2	CSVEERRGGAEETQYF	TGCAGCGTTGAAGAAAGGCGGGGGGGGGCGGAGGAGACCCAGTACTTC
TRBV9	TRBJ2-2	.	TRBD1	CASSTYPGQGALNTGELFF	TGTGCCAGCAGCACTTACCCGGGACAGGGGGCTCTGAACACCGGGGAGCTGTTTTTT
TRBV6-4	TRBJ2-1	.	.	CASSSQSSAYNEQFF	TGTGCCAGCAGTTCCCAGAGTTCCGCCTACAATGAGCAGTTCTTC
TRBV28	TRBJ1-5	few	.	CASTHTGLGQPQHF	TGTGCCAGCACACACACAGGGTTAGGCCAGCCCCAGCATTTT
TRBV7-2	TRBJ2-1	few	.	CASSQRMTDLGNEQFF	TGTGCCAGCAGCCAACGTATGACAGATCTGGGTAATGAGCAGTTCTTC
TRBV5-1	TRBJ2-1	many	TRBD1	CASSSTGPSYNEQFF	TGCGCCAGCAGCTCGACAGGGCCCTCCTACAATGAGCAGTTCTTC
TRBV14	TRBJ2-1	.	TRBD2	CASRKAGVYNEQFF	TGTGCCAGCAGGAAAGCGGGAGTGTACAATGAGCAGTTCTTC
TRBV6-6	TRBJ2-5	.	TRBD2	CASEVAGETQYF	TGTGCCAGCGAAGTAGCGGGGGAGACCCAGTACTTC
TRBV7-9	TRBJ2-5	.	TRBD1	CASSAGGSETQYF	TGTGCCAGCAGCGCAGGGGGATCGGAGACCCAGTACTTC
TRBV6-1	TRBJ2-3	few	.	CASRRGWGHPADTQYF	TGTGCCAGCAGACGGGGTTGGGGGCACCCGGCCGATACGCAGTATTTT
TRBV5-4	TRBJ2-3	few	TRBD2	CASSLGGTTGSTDTQYF	TGTGCCAGCAGCTTGGGCGGGACTACCGGAAGCACAGATACGCAGTATTTT
TRBV27	TRBJ2-1	.	TRBD2	CASSPGGSIAYNEQFF	TGTGCCAGCAGCCCCGGGGGGTCGATCGCCTACAATGAGCAGTTCTTC
TRBV7-2	TRBJ2-5	once	.	CASSLRPTRRQETQYF	TGTGCCAGCAGCTTACGACCGACTAGGCGCCAAGAGACCCAGTACTTC